This TCR beta chain stems from a study of shared clonotypes between healthy human individuals (dated by TCRdb to 2018 to 2020). With respect to the entire study: The cohort comprised a couple of women and a few men aged 18 to 49 years. For each donor, three plates each were used for CD4 naive and CD4 memory, two plates were used for CD8 naive, and one plate was used for CD8 memory. The study deeply sequenced blood TCR repertoires of roughly five healthy adults to estimate repertoire size and the extent of clonotype sharing between individuals. To increase sequencing depth and limit assay-specific biases, different laboratories used diverse techniques to prepare libraries and sequence TCR repertoires. Leukapheresis yielded between about 0.85 and 10 billion PBMCs per donor.

From cysteine to phenylalanine, the CDR3 is 15 amino acids long. CDR3 DNA only is kept here, 45 bases in frame from base 1. Looking up the germline V gene (reference sequence) yields CDR1 LNHDA and CDR2 SQIVND. Between the V and J ends, shortened by 1 base and 0 bases respectively, the junction contains 9 bases. Healthy HIV-negative adults with no recently reported acute infections or vaccinations were included as donors. Every donor was a Caucasian adult living in Nashville, Tennessee, USA. CD8 memory samples combined magnetically selected CD45RO+ cells with CCR7-negative CD45RA+ effector memory (TemRA) cells. Blood was collected by leukapheresis, and PBMCs were isolated by Ficoll-Histopaque density gradient centrifugation and then cryopreserved in liquid nitrogen vapor phase. Purity and quantity of every magnetically sorted T cell population were checked by analytical flow cytometry. Genomic DNA was isolated from every sorted fraction and measured by UV absorbance on a Nanodrop 2000c.

Details on this clone: The specificity of this receptor is unknown. Base qualities are missing; no much larger clone stands one base away.

Overall results and qualifications from the work: Compared with non-shared clonotypes, clonotypes shared by all four sorted-subset donors had higher generation probabilities. The genetic and exposure-history diversity represented was limited by the small number of donors. Pairwise subsampling led to the expectation that sequencing depth would affect the degree of clonotype sharing among donors. Rarefaction of sorted-subset datasets indicated incomplete sequencing despite the large sequencing depth. Naive subsets generally had larger estimated clonotype richness than memory subsets did. About 5% of naive CD4, around 3.6% of naive CD8, approximately 2.2% of memory CD4, and roughly 0.4% of memory CD8 clonotypes were shared across four donors. Sampling was limited to blood, and TCR repertoires in tissue likely differ from TCR repertoires in blood.

Using the deep immunoSEQ assay, multiplex PCR amplified TCR CDR3 regions from genomic DNA. For each cell subset, the extracted genomic DNA was distributed evenly across all wells of several immunoSEQ 96-well plates, and each plate served as one replicate. Each replicate PCR for sorted subsets received around 210 ng genomic DNA, equal to around 32,000 T cell genomes. Purified libraries were measured with a Qubit 3.0 fluorometer, size-checked on a Bioanalyzer 2100, and measured again with the KAPA Library Quantification kit. A separate single-read 150-cycle Illumina NextSeq 550 flow cell was used to sequence each immunoSEQ 96-well plate. The study's processing was this. The immunoSEQ output contained only junctional sequences without quality scores, so filtering could not match that applied to full-length reads. To assign V/J genes and CDR3, sequences were annotated using PyIR, a Python wrapper for IgBLAST v1.9, with IMGT germline references. Reads were removed for weak V/J assignments (E-value above 1e-6), missing CDR3, stop codons, out-of-frame junctions, or ambiguous translated residues. V3J clonotypes were defined as sequences sharing the same inferred V gene, J gene, and CDR3 amino acid sequence. Percentage overlap between repertoires was computed as shared unique clonotypes divided by the size of the smaller repertoire. Three approaches were used to assess repertoire richness: RTK rarefaction, the Chao1 estimator, and Recon v2.1 estimates of unobserved clonotypes. For all TCRbeta clonotypes obtained by the gDNA method from a few donors, generation probabilities were computed with OLGA. The table was pulled from immuneACCESS by TCRdb, which kept in-frame rearrangements only. Such tables lose some clones; where checked, under half of the loss comes from unresolved V genes, and the rest has no known cause. V and J calls and clone size follow that table, whereas D and trimming were derived from the DNA. The sample contains about 380,000 clones, roughly 96% of them found a single time. The ten largest account for approximately 0.32% of the sample.

Specimen: memory CD8+ T cells sorted from blood. The cell subset or site label, read with the paper, signifies: CD45RO+ cells pooled with CCR7-negative TemRA cells. The rearranged segments are TRBV19 and TRBJ1-1; a confident D gene designation cannot be given. This TCR derives from a man in his thirties or forties in good health. The DNA is TGTGCCAGTAGTATAGTGGAGCACATGAACACTGAAGCTTTCTTT. Its protein product is CASSIVEHMNTEAFF.